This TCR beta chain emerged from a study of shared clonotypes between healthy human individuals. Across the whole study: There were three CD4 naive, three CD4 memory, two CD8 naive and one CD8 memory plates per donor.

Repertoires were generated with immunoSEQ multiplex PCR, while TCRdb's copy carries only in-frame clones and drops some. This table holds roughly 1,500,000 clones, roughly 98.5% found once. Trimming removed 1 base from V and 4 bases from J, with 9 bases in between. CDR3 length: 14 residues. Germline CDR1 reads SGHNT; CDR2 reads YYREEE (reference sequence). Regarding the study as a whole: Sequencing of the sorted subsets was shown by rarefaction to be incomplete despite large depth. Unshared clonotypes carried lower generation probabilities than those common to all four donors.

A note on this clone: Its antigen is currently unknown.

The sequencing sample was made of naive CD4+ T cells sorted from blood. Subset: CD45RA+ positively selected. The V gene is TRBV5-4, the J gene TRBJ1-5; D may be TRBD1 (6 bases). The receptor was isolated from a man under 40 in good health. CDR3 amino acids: CASSLKGHNQPQHF. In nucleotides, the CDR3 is TGTGCCAGCAGCTTGAAGGGACATAATCAGCCCCAGCATTTT.